This T cell receptor beta chain originates from a study of control samples from healthy donors and cancer patients. V gave up 0 bases and J gave up 2 bases, with 7 bases separating them. CDR3 length: 15 residues. Per germline, CDR1 MNHEY and CDR2 SVGAGI. Libraries were prepared by immunoSEQ multiplex PCR; TCRdb keeps only in-frame clonotypes and omits some of them. Seen here are about 20,000 clones, approximately 88% observed once, and the top ten hold about 34%. The chain carries TRBV6-5 and TRBJ2-2, with no clear D. The TCR was taken from a man aged 60-69 years with head and neck cancer. Sequenced material: PBMCs. CDR3 DNA: TGTGCCAGCAGTTACTCGGGCTTAAACACCGGGGAGCTGTTTTTT. Its translation is CASSYSGLNTGELFF.